These 6 T cell receptor beta chains originate from one sample sequenced in a study of PD-L1 blockade in urothelial cancer. Profiling relied on immunoSEQ multiplex PCR, and the TCRdb table lists in-frame clones only, not all of them. The sample holds 70,000 or so clones, roughly nine tenths seen once. Specimen: PBMCs, collected around atezolizumab (anti-PD-L1) treatment. Receptor source: a man aged 55 to 70 with urothelial cancer.

This chain uses TRBV5-1 with TRBJ1-4; tentatively, D is TRBD1 (5 bases). Germline V gene lookup returns CDR1 SGHRS and CDR2 YFSETQ. The CDR3 extends over 14 amino acids. V lost 2 bases and J lost 4, with 9 bases in between. CDR3 in DNA: TGCGCCAGCAGCTTCCAAGGACATAATGAAAAACTGTTTTTT. The encoded protein is CASSFQGHNEKLFF.

V usage is TRBV18 and J usage is TRBJ2-7, with D perhaps matching TRBD1 (6 bases). CDR3 length equals 13 residues. Per the germline V gene, CDR1 is KGHSH and CDR2 is LQKENI. The ends were cut back, 5 bases at V and 2 bases at J, with 10 bases in the middle. CDR3 sequence reads: CASSTGQTYEQYF. The CDR3 bases are TGTGCCAGCTCAACCGGACAGACCTACGAGCAGTACTTC.

The V gene is TRBV28, the J gene TRBJ2-5; 13 bases are shared with TRBD2. CDR3 size: 17 residues. The germline V gene has CDR1 MDHEN and CDR2 SYDVKM. V dropped 5 bases and J dropped 5; count of bases not matched to a gene: 11. CDR3 sequence (DNA): TGTGCCAGCAGTCCACGTAGGACTAGCGGGAGTGGGGAGACCCAGTACTTC. Encoded protein: CASSPRRTSGSGETQYF.

The chain joins TRBV5-1 to TRBJ2-7; 7 bases fit TRBD1. CDR1 is SGHRS, CDR2 YFSETQ, per germline. The CDR3 is made up of 14 amino acids. The V and J ends lost 4 bases and 1 base, in that order; junction bases with no gene match: 5. The CDR3 loop reads CASSKGQSSYEQYF. CDR3 in DNA: TGCGCCAGCAGCAAGGGACAGAGTTCCTACGAGCAGTACTTC. Full variable domain (outside the CDR3, taken from reference TRBV5-1 and TRBJ2-7): KAGVTQTPRYLIKTRGQQVTLSCSPISGHRSVSWYQQTPGQGLQFLFEYFSETQRNKGNFPGRFSGRQFSNSRSEMNVSTLELGDSALYLCASSKGQSSYEQYFGPGTRLTVT.

The CDR3 bases are TGTGCCAGCAGCCCCGGGGCAGGCCCCAGGTTCCAAGCGGGGGATACCTACGAGCAGTACTTC. It is translated as CASSPGAGPRFQAGDTYEQYF. The chain recombines TRBV21-1 with TRBJ2-7; TRBD2 is the table's D call and was not checked against the DNA. TRBV21-1 is a recognized pseudogene. The CDR3 totals 21 residues.

The genes are TRBV27 and TRBJ1-2, with D possibly matching TRBD1 (5 bases). CDR3 size: 13 residues. V was clipped by 6 bases and J by 4 bases, with 12 bases between them. Per the germline V gene, CDR1 is MNHEY and CDR2 is SMNVEV (reference sequence). DNA for the CDR3: TGTGCCAGCAGGCGGGACGGATCCTATGGCTACACCTTC. Amino acid sequence: CASRRDGSYGYTF.